This is a list of T cell receptor beta chains from one sample in a study of blood T cell repertoires in COVID-19. TCRdb's table, derived via immunoSEQ multiplex PCR, lists solely in-frame clones and lacks some. The sample holds about 130,000 clones, about 86% seen once. Sample: peripheral blood. All receptors derive from a woman aged 50 to 60 with acute or convalescent COVID-19. The CDR3 runs from the conserved cysteine through the conserved F or W. Fields, in order: D gene, clone size, J gene, V gene, CDR3 DNA, CDR3 protein. A D gene is named only where the DNA matches it firmly. Not every row has a clone size; where given, it reads once, few, many or a size class.

NA | NA | TRBJ1-2 | TRBV7-3 | TGTGCCAGCAGCTTAAAAACAGACTATGGCTACACCTTC | CASSLKTDYGYTF
TRBD2 | NA | TRBJ2-3 | TRBV4-1 | TGCGCCAGCAGCCAGGCCGCTCTAGCGGGGGACTCCACAGATACGCAGTATTTT | CASSQAALAGDSTDTQYF
TRBD1 | NA | TRBJ2-3 | TRBV7-3 | TGTGCCAGCAGCCGTCAGGGGGACAGGGTCACAGATACGCAGTATTTT | CASSRQGDRVTDTQYF
TRBD1 | few | TRBJ1-1 | TRBV4-1 | TGCGCCAGCAGCCAAGTAGGGGGCCTTAACACTGAAGCTTTCTTT | CASSQVGGLNTEAFF
NA | NA | TRBJ1-1 | TRBV10-2 | TGCGCCAGCAGAGACTCCAGTACTGAAGCTTTCTTT | CASRDSSTEAFF
TRBD1 | NA | TRBJ1-2 | TRBV9 | TGTGCCAGCAGCGTAGGGGGACAGGGGGCAGGCGGAGGCTATGGCTACACCTTC | CASSVGGQGAGGGYGYTF
NA | NA | TRBJ2-7 | TRBV5-1 | TGCGCCAGCAGCTTGGGCGGGTCGGGAGAGCAGTACTTC | CASSLGGSGEQYF
NA | NA | TRBJ1-5 | TRBV7-8 | TGTGCCAGCAGCCCCGTCCGGGTAAATCAGCCCCAGCATTTT | CASSPVRVNQPQHF
NA | few | TRBJ2-3 | TRBV27 | TGTGCCAGCAGTCGTATACTAGGGATAAGCACAGATACGCAGTATTTT | CASSRILGISTDTQYF
TRBD2 | NA | TRBJ2-3 | TRBV20-1 | TGCAGTGCTAGTAGGGCTAGCGGGAAAACAGATACGCAGTATTTT | CSASRASGKTDTQYF
NA | NA | TRBJ2-3 | TRBV28 | TGTGCCAGCAAGGGGCTAGGGGCCGTTAGTAGAGATACGCAGTATTTT | CASKGLGAVSRDTQYF
TRBD1 | NA | TRBJ1-2 | TRBV18 | TGTGCCAGCTCGTCCGGGACAGCGGATTATGGCTACACCTTC | CASSSGTADYGYTF
TRBD1 | once | TRBJ2-2 | TRBV19 | TGTGCCAGTAGTATGGACAGGGAAAGGACCGGGGAGCTGTTTTTT | CASSMDRERTGELFF
TRBD1 | NA | TRBJ1-5 | TRBV15 | TGTGCCACCAGCTTTACAGGGGTTTTGGATCAGCCCCAGCATTTT | CATSFTGVLDQPQHF
NA | NA | TRBJ2-3 | TRBV7-2 | TGTGCCAGCAGCTTACCTAGCAGAGATACGCAGTATTTT | CASSLPSRDTQYF
TRBD2 | NA | TRBJ2-1 | TRBV6-5 | TGTGCCAGTTCCGCGGGAGTGCATGAGCAGTTCTTC | CASSAGVHEQFF
NA | NA | TRBJ2-2 | TRBV2 | TGTGCCAGCAGTGTAATTGAGGCAGGGGCAGGGGAGCTGTTTTTT | CASSVIEAGAGELFF
TRBD1 | NA | TRBJ2-7 | TRBV28 | TGTGCCAGCAGTTTAGTCCCGGGACAGGGACTTTTTGAGCAGTACTTC | CASSLVPGQGLFEQYF
TRBD2 | NA | TRBJ2-3 | TRBV6-2/TRBV6-3 | TGTGCGACCAGCCCTGGCGACGGGGGGACTAGCACAGATACGCAGTATTTT | CATSPGDGGTSTDTQYF
TRBD1 | NA | TRBJ1-2 | TRBV5-1 | TGCGCCAGCAGTCCAAACCACGGGACAGACTATGGCTACACCTTC | CASSPNHGTDYGYTF
TRBD2 | NA | TRBJ2-5 | TRBV4-2 | TGTGCCAGCAGCCAAGCGGGAGGAAAAGAGACCCAGTACTTC | CASSQAGGKETQYF
NA | NA | TRBJ1-5 | TRBV30 | TGTGCCTGGAGCCGGGACATAAATCAGCCCCAGCATTTT | CAWSRDINQPQHF
TRBD2 | NA | TRBJ2-1 | TRBV7-8 | TGTGCCAGCACCCGAATTAGCGGGTTAACCTACAATGAGCAGTTCTTC | CASTRISGLTYNEQFF
TRBD1 | NA | TRBJ1-3 | TRBV28 | TGTGCCAGCAGTCTCGGACAGGCGCTTCGCACCATATATTTT | CASSLGQALRTIYF
NA | NA | TRBJ2-7 | TRBV2 | TGTGCCAGCAGTGACGGACTACTTCCAAAGCAGTACTTC | CASSDGLLPKQYF
TRBD1 | once | TRBJ2-7 | TRBV6-5 | TGTGCCAGCAGTTCTCCGGGACAGACACAATACGAGCAGTACTTC | CASSSPGQTQYEQYF
NA | NA | TRBJ1-2 | TRBV25-1 | TGTGCCAGCGGCCTACAGGGTCGAGGGGCTAACTATGGCTACACCTTC | CASGLQGRGANYGYTF
TRBD1 | NA | TRBJ2-2 | TRBV29-1 | TGCAGCGTTGAGGACCCAGGTCAGGGGGCTGACGGGGAGCTGTTTTTT | CSVEDPGQGADGELFF
TRBD1 | NA | TRBJ1-5 | TRBV27 | TGTGCCAGCAAGCGCCTCCAGGGGGATCAGCCCCAGCATTTT | CASKRLQGDQPQHF
NA | NA | TRBJ1-1 | TRBV12-3/TRBV12-4 | TGTGCCAGCAGTTTGAGCACTGAAGCTTTCTTT | CASSLSTEAFF
NA | few | TRBJ1-2 | TRBV19 | TGTGCCAGTAGTATTGATACAGCCTATGGCTACACCTTC | CASSIDTAYGYTF
NA | NA | TRBJ1-2 | TRBV5-1 | TGCGCCAGCAGCTTGAAGGGGGACTATGGCTACACCTTC | CASSLKGDYGYTF
NA | NA | TRBJ1-3 | TRBV30 | TGTGCCTGGAGTGTACCCGCGATCTCTGGAAACACCATATATTTT | CAWSVPAISGNTIYF
TRBD2 | NA | TRBJ2-1 | TRBV6-2/TRBV6-3 | TGTGCCAGCAACCCTGGACTAGCGGCCTACAATGAGCAGTTCTTC | CASNPGLAAYNEQFF
NA | NA | TRBJ2-5 | TRBV12-3/TRBV12-4 | TGTGCCAGCAGTCTCACTAGCAGCGAGACCCAGTACTTC | CASSLTSSETQYF
TRBD2 | once | TRBJ2-1 | TRBV9 | TGTGCCAGCAGCGCCCATACTAGCGACAATGAGCAGTTCTTC | CASSAHTSDNEQFF
NA | NA | TRBJ1-2 | TRBV4-2 | TGTGCCAGCAGCCCCGGGACTCAGGTGGGGAGTGACTATGGCTACACCTTC | CASSPGTQVGSDYGYTF
NA | few | TRBJ1-1 | TRBV5-1 | TGCGCCAGCAGCCCTCGGCAGGGGAACACTGAAGCTTTCTTT | CASSPRQGNTEAFF
TRBD1 | NA | TRBJ2-3 | TRBV13 | TGTGCCAGCAGCCCAACTCCGGGACAGGGGATAGATACGCAGTATTTT | CASSPTPGQGIDTQYF
NA | NA | TRBJ1-2 | TRBV15 | TGTGCCACCAGCAAGGACTTCCTTTATGGCTACACCTTC | CATSKDFLYGYTF
NA | once | TRBJ2-7 | TRBV7-2 | TGTGCCAGCAGCTACCGACAGACTGCAGGGCAGTACTTC | CASSYRQTAGQYF
NA | NA | TRBJ2-2 | TRBV5-1 | TGCGCCAGCAGCTTGGACGGGAGCAGAACCGGGGAGCTGTTTTTT | CASSLDGSRTGELFF
TRBD2 | NA | TRBJ2-2 | TRBV28 | TGTGCCAGCAGTGGGGGGACTAGCGGAAAGCCCGGGGAGCTGTTTTTT | CASSGGTSGKPGELFF
NA | NA | TRBJ2-1 | TRBV7-9 | TGTGCCAGCAGCCCAGTTGGGGGGGGCCTTTGGAATGAGCAGTTCTTC | CASSPVGGGLWNEQFF
NA | NA | TRBJ1-5 | TRBV19 | TGTGCCAGTAGTTCCGGGGGGTCGGGAAGGCAGCCCCAGCATTTT | CASSSGGSGRQPQHF
TRBD1 | NA | TRBJ1-1 | TRBV30 | TGTGCCTGGAGTGTACTGCCGGGACAGGCCTACACTGAAGCTTTCTTT | CAWSVLPGQAYTEAFF
TRBD1 | NA | TRBJ1-3 | TRBV7-9 | TGTGCCAGCAGCTTCGACAGGGTCCCTGGAAACACCATATATTTT | CASSFDRVPGNTIYF
NA | NA | TRBJ1-1 | TRBV18 | TGTGCCAGCTCACCACTCTCAACCACCAAGGGGCATACTGAAGCTTTCTTT | CASSPLSTTKGHTEAFF
NA | NA | TRBJ2-7 | TRBV20-1 | TGCAGTGCTAGTAGCGGCGGATATACCTACGAGCAGTACTTC | CSASSGGYTYEQYF
NA | NA | TRBJ2-7 | TRBV28 | TGTGCCAGCAGAAAGCGGACAGCTAGCTCCTACGAGCAGTACTTC | CASRKRTASSYEQYF
NA | few | TRBJ2-4 | TRBV18 | TGTGCCAGCTCACCATTGGCTAGCTTGGACATTCAGTACTTC | CASSPLASLDIQYF
TRBD1 | NA | TRBJ1-2 | TRBV13 | TGTGCCAGCAGCCTGGGGACTCCGGGACAGGGCGACTATGGCTACACCTTC | CASSLGTPGQGDYGYTF
NA | NA | TRBJ1-2 | TRBV7-5 | TGTGCCAGAAGCTTACGTCAGAACTATGGCTACACCTTC | CARSLRQNYGYTF